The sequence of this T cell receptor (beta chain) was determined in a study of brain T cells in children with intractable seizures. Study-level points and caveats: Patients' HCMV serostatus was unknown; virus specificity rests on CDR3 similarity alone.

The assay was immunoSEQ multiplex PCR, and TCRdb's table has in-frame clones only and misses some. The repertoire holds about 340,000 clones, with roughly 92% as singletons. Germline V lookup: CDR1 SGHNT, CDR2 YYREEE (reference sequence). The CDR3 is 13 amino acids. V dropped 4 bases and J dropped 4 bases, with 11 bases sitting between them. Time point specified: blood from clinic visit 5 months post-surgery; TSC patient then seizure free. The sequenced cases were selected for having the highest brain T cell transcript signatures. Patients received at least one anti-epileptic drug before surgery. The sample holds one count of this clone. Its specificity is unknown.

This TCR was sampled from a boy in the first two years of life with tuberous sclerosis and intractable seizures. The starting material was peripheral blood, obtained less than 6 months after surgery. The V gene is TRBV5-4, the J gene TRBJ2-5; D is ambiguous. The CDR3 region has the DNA TGTGCCAGCAGCCCCGAATTTCGAGAGACCCAGTACTTC. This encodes CASSPEFRETQYF.